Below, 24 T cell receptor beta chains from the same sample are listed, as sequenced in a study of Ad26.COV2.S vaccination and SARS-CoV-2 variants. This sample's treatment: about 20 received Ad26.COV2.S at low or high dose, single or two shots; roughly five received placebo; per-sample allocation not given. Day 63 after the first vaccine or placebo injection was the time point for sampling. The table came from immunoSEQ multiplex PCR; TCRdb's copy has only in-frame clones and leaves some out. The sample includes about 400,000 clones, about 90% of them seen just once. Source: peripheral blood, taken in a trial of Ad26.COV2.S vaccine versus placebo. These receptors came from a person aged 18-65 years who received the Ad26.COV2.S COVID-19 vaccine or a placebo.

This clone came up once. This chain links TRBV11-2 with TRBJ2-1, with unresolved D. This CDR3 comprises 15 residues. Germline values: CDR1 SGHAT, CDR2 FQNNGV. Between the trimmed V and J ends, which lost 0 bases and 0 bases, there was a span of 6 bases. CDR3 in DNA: TGTGCCAGCAGCTTAGAAGGGCGCTCCTACAATGAGCAGTTCTTC. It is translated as CASSLEGRSYNEQFF.

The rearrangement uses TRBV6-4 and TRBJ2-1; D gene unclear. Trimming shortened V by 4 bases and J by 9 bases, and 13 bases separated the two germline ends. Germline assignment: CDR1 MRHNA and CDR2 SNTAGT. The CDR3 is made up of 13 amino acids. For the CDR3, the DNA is TGTGCCAGCAGTGGTGGCGCTCATGGTGAGCAGTTCTTC. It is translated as CASSGGAHGEQFF.

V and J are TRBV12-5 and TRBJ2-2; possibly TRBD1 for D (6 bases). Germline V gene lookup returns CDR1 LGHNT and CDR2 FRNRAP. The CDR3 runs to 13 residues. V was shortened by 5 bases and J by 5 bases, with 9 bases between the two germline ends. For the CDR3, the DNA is TGTGCTAGTGGTCTAGGGGGTACCGGGGAGCTGTTTTTT. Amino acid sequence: CASGLGGTGELFF.

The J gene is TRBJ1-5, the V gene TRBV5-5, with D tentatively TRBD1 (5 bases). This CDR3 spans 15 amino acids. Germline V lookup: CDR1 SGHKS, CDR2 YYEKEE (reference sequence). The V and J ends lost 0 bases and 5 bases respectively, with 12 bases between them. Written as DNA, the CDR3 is TGTGCCAGCAGCTTGGTAGACAGCTTCTATCAGCCCCAGCATTTT. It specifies CASSLVDSFYQPQHF.

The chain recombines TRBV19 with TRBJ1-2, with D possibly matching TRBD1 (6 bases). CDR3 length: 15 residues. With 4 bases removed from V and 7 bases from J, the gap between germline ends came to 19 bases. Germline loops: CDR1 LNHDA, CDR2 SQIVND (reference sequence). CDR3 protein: CASSTRQAAMGGYTF. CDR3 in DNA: TGTGCCAGTAGTACACGACAGGCGGCCATGGGTGGCTACACCTTC.

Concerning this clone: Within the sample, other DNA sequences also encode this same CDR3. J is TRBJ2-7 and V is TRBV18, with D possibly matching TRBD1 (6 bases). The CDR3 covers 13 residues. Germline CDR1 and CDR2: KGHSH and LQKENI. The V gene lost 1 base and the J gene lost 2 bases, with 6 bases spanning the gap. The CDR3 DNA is TGTGCCAGCTCACCACAGGGGGCCTACGAGCAGTACTTC. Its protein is CASSPQGAYEQYF.

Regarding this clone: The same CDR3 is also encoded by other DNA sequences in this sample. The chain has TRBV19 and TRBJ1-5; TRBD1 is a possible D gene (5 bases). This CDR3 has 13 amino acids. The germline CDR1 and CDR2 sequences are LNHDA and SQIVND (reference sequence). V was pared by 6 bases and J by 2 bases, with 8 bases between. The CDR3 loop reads CASSGGGNQPQHF. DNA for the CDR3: TGTGCCAGTAGCGGGGGGGGCAATCAGCCCCAGCATTTT. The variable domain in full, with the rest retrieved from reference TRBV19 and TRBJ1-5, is DGGITQSPKYLFRKEGQNVTLSCEQNLNHDAMYWYRQDPGQGLRLIYYSQIVNDFQKGDIAEGYSVSREKKESFPLTVTSAQKNPTAFYLCASSGGGNQPQHFGDGTRLSIL.

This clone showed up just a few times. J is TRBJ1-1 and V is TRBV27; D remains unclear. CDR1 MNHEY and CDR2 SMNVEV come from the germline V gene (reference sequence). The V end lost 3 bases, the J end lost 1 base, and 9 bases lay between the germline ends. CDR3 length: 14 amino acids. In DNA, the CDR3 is TGTGCCAGCAGTTTGAATCCTCGGAACACTGAAGCTTTCTTT. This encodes CASSLNPRNTEAFF.

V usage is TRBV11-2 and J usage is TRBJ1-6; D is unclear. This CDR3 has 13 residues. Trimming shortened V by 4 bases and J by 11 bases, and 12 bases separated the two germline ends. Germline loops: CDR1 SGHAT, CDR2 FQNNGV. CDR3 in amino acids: CASSSAAVPPLHF. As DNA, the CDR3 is TGTGCCAGCAGCTCCGCCGCCGTCCCACCCCTCCACTTT.

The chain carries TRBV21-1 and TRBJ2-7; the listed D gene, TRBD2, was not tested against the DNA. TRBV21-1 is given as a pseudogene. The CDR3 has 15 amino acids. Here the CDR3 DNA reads TGTGCCAGCAGCAAAGTGGAGCGGGGGGTTTACGAGCAGTACTTC. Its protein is CASSKVERGVYEQYF.

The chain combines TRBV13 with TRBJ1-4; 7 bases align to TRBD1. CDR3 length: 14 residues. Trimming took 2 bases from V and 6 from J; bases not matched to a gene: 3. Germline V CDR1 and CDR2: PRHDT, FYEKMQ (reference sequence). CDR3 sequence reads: CASSLRQGDEKLFF. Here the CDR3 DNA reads TGTGCCAGCAGCTTAAGGCAGGGGGATGAAAAACTGTTTTTT.

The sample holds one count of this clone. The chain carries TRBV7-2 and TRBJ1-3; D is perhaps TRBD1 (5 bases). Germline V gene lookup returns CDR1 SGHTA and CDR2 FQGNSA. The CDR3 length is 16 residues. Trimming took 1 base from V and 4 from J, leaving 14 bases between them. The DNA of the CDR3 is TGTGCCAGCAGCTTAGGGGCCGCAGGGTCCGGAAACACCATATATTTT. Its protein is CASSLGAAGSGNTIYF.

The CDR3 DNA reads TGTGCCAGCAGTACCCCCGGGGACAGGGGGCGTCGGGAGCAGTACTTC. Protein: CASSTPGDRGRREQYF. V is TRBV27 and J is TRBJ2-7; 12 positions agree with TRBD1. The CDR3 runs to 16 residues. Germline assignment: CDR1 MNHEY and CDR2 SMNVEV (reference sequence). The junction had 12 bases not matched to a gene; V was cut back by 5 bases and J by 7 bases.

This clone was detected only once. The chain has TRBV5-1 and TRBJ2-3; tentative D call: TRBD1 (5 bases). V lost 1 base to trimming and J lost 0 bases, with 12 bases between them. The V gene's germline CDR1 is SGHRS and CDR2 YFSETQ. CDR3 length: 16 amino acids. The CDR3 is CASSLYTGTSTDTQYF. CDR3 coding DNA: TGCGCCAGCAGCTTGTATACAGGTACTAGCACAGATACGCAGTATTTT. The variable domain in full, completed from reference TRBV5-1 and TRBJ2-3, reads KAGVTQTPRYLIKTRGQQVTLSCSPISGHRSVSWYQQTPGQGLQFLFEYFSETQRNKGNFPGRFSGRQFSNSRSEMNVSTLELGDSALYLCASSLYTGTSTDTQYFGPGTRLTVL.

The CDR3 sequence: CASSSYSGTFYEQYF. In nucleotides, the CDR3 is TGTGCCAGCAGCTCGTATTCCGGGACATTCTACGAGCAGTACTTC. V gene TRBV11-2 combines with J gene TRBJ2-7; weak D call: TRBD1 (6 bases). V was clipped by 4 bases and J by 3 bases, with 16 bases between them. Germline CDR1 reads SGHAT; CDR2 reads FQNNGV. The length of the CDR3 is 15 residues.

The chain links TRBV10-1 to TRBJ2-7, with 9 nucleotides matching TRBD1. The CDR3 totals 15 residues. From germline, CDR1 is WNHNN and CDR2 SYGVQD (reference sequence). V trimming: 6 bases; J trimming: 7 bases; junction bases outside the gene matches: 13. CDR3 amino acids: CASSSTGTGLQEQYF. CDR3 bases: TGCGCCAGCAGCAGCACCGGGACAGGGCTGCAGGAGCAGTACTTC.

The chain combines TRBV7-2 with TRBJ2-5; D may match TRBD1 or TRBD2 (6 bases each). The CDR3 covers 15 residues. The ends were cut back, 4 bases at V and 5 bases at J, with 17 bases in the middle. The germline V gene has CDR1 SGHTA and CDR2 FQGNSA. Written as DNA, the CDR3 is TGTGCCAGCAGCTCCCACCCGGGGGCGACTGAGACCCAGTACTTC. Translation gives CASSSHPGATETQYF.

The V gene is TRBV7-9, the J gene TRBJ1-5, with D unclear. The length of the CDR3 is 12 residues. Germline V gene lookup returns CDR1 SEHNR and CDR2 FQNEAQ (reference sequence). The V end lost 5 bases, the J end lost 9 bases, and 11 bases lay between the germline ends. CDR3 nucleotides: TGTGCCAGCAGCCATCCGAAAGGGCCCCAGCATTTT. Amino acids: CASSHPKGPQHF.

CDR3 sequence reads: CASSLVSIPGQVLNTEAFF. CDR3 nucleotide sequence: TGTGCCAGCAGCTTAGTTAGTATACCGGGACAGGTATTGAACACTGAAGCTTTCTTT. The J gene is TRBJ1-1, the V gene TRBV7-2, with 8 bases matching TRBD1. Germline V gene data show CDR1 as SGHTA and CDR2 as FQGNSA. The CDR3 consists of 19 residues. J lost 0 bases, V lost 1 base, and 13 bases had no gene match.

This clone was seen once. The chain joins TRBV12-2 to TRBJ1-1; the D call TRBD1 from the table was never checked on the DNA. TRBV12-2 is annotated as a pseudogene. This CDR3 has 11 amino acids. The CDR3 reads CARQINDEAFF. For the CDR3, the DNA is TGTGCAAGACAAATAAACGATGAAGCTTTCTTT.

The CDR3 sequence: CASSSAGGKETQYF. In DNA form, the CDR3 reads TGCGCCAGCAGCTCAGCGGGGGGGAAAGAGACCCAGTACTTC. V gene TRBV5-1 combines with J gene TRBJ2-5; 10 bases fit TRBD2. Looked up from germline, CDR1 is SGHRS and CDR2 is YFSETQ. Losses at the gene ends were 3 bases for V and 3 bases for J; bases not matched to a gene: 2. CDR3 length equals 14 residues.

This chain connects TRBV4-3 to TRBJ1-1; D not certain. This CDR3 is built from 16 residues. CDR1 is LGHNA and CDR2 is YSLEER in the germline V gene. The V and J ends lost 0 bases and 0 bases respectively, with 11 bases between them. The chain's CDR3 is CASSQDGPGLNTEAFF. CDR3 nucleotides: TGCGCCAGCAGCCAAGACGGGCCGGGTTTGAACACTGAAGCTTTCTTT.

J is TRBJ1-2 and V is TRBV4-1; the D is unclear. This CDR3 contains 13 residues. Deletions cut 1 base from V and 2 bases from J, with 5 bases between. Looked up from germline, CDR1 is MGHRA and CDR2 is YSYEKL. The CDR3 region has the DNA TGCGCCAGCAGCCAAGGGACGAACTATGGCTACACCTTC. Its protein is CASSQGTNYGYTF.

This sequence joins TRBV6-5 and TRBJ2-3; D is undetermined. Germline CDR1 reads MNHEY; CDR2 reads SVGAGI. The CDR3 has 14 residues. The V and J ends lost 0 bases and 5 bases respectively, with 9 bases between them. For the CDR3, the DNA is TGTGCCAGCAGTTACTCGATTTTAGGAGATACGCAGTATTTT. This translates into CASSYSILGDTQYF.